The present T cell receptor beta chain was sequenced within a study of T cells after yellow fever vaccination. Background on the study: The authors prepared low-cell-number fractions using SMART-Seq v4 Ultra Low Input.

This clonotype was observed a single time. What it binds is unknown. Between the trimmed V and J ends, which lost 0 bases and 2 bases, there was a span of 17 bases. Germline CDR1 reads SGHKS; CDR2 reads YYEKEE (reference sequence). The CDR3 totals 17 residues. 5'RACE template switching generated TCR cDNA, adding a universal primer site and UMIs. TCRdb called the 5' RACE reads again in MiXCR, with one record for every CDR3 protein. The sample contains about 300,000 distinct CDR3 sequences, under 9% of which appear only once. Study-level points and caveats: The secondary response was weaker, and its peak arrived faster, on day 5 versus 15. Researchers noted that a small share of clonotypes showed up in both CD4 and CD8 compartments.

This specimen consisted of CD4+ T cells sorted from PBMCs, obtained 5 days after the yellow fever booster vaccination. The clonotype was recovered from a man aged 18-30 years who received the YFV17D yellow fever vaccine. The chain has TRBV5-5 and TRBJ1-2; D ambiguous. The CDR3 nucleotides are TGTGCCAGCAGCTTGGACCCCCTGGGGAGTCTAAACTATGGCTACACCTTC. It yields the protein CASSLDPLGSLNYGYTF. Filled out from reference TRBV5-5 and TRBJ1-2, the complete variable domain reads DAGVTQSPTHLIKTRGQQVTLRCSPISGHKSVSWYQQVLGQGPQFIFQYYEKEERGRGNFPDRFSARQFPNYSSELNVNALLLGDSALYLCASSLDPLGSLNYGYTFGSGTRLTVV.